These T cell receptor beta chains were read from a single sample in a study of blood T cell repertoires in COVID-19. The protocol was immunoSEQ multiplex PCR, while the TCRdb copy is restricted to in-frame clones and leaves out a portion. The sample contains around 150,000 clones, roughly 85% of which appear only once. The material sequenced was peripheral blood. The receptors derive from a human donor with acute or convalescent COVID-19. The donor label of this sample is uncertain. Each CDR3 is given with its conserved first and last residue. Each record gives: CDR3 protein, CDR3 DNA, J gene, V gene, D gene, clone size. The D gene is left open where the match is weak. Only part of the rows carry a size: once, few, many, or a class if the clone is expanded.

CDR3: CASSLDGTRTYEQYF
DNA: TGTGCCAGCAGCTTAGACGGGACTAGGACCTACGAGCAGTACTTC
J: TRBJ2-7
V: TRBV7-2
D: TRBD2
size: NA

CDR3: CASSPNRDRNQPQHF
DNA: TGTGCCAGCTCACCAAACCGGGACAGGAATCAGCCCCAGCATTTT
J: TRBJ1-5
V: TRBV18
D: TRBD1
size: NA

CDR3: CASSLTGDPLYEQYF
DNA: TGTGCCAGCAGCCTTACAGGGGACCCCCTTTACGAGCAGTACTTC
J: TRBJ2-7
V: TRBV7-3
D: TRBD1
size: few

CDR3: CASSRGQLAEKLFF
DNA: TGTGCCAGCAGCCGGGGACAGCTAGCTGAAAAACTGTTTTTT
J: TRBJ1-4
V: TRBV11-2
D: TRBD1
size: NA

CDR3: CATSRERGYGYTF
DNA: TGTGCCACCAGCAGAGAGCGGGGCTATGGCTACACCTTC
J: TRBJ1-2
V: TRBV15
D: NA
size: NA

CDR3: CASSLGTGGNYGYTF
DNA: TGTGCCAGCAGCTTAGGGACAGGGGGCAACTATGGCTACACCTTC
J: TRBJ1-2
V: TRBV7-9
D: TRBD1
size: few

CDR3: CASSSGGWSGYTF
DNA: TGTGCCAGCAGCTCAGGAGGTTGGTCTGGCTACACCTTC
J: TRBJ1-2
V: TRBV7-9
D: NA
size: NA

CDR3: CASQSHQGWVAEAFF
DNA: TGTGCCAGCCAATCCCATCAGGGCTGGGTCGCTGAAGCTTTCTTT
J: TRBJ1-1
V: TRBV25-1
D: NA
size: once

CDR3: CASSTRDGGGAILSYNEQFF
DNA: TGTGCCAGCAGCACCCGAGACGGCGGGGGGGCCATTTTGTCCTACAATGAGCAGTTCTTC
J: TRBJ2-1
V: TRBV9
D: TRBD2
size: few

CDR3: CASSYSYRGRETQYF
DNA: TGTGCCAGCAGTTATTCCTACAGGGGTAGGGAGACCCAGTACTTC
J: TRBJ2-5
V: TRBV6-5
D: TRBD1
size: NA

CDR3: CASSLGASDTDTQYF
DNA: TGTGCCAGCAGCTTAGGGGCTAGCGACACAGATACGCAGTATTTT
J: TRBJ2-3
V: TRBV7-9
D: NA
size: NA

CDR3: CASSQPGTGGVYGYTF
DNA: TGTGCCAGCAGCCAGCCCGGGACAGGGGGCGTCTATGGCTACACCTTC
J: TRBJ1-2
V: TRBV4-2
D: TRBD1
size: NA

CDR3: CASIQGNQPQHF
DNA: TGTGCCAGTATACAGGGCAATCAGCCCCAGCATTTT
J: TRBJ1-5
V: TRBV19
D: NA
size: NA

CDR3: CASSLEEREYRGNTIYF
DNA: TGTGCCAGCAGCTTAGAAGAACGGGAATATAGAGGAAACACCATATATTTT
J: TRBJ1-3
V: TRBV7-6
D: NA
size: NA

CDR3: CAWSSPPGGATPEKLFF
DNA: TGTGCCTGGAGTTCCCCTCCGGGGGGGGCTACCCCTGAAAAACTGTTTTTT
J: TRBJ1-4
V: TRBV30
D: NA
size: NA

CDR3: CASSESGRGPGDTQYF
DNA: TGCGCCAGCAGTGAGTCGGGGCGGGGGCCAGGAGATACGCAGTATTTT
J: TRBJ2-3
V: TRBV10-1
D: NA
size: once

CDR3: CASSGFPVSYNEQFF
DNA: TGTGCCAGCAGTGGTTTTCCAGTCTCCTACAATGAGCAGTTCTTC
J: TRBJ2-1
V: TRBV2
D: NA
size: few

CDR3: CASSWGVAEGDTQYF
DNA: TGTGCCAGCAGTTGGGGGGTAGCGGAAGGGGATACGCAGTATTTT
J: TRBJ2-3
V: TRBV6-2/TRBV6-3
D: NA
size: once

CDR3: CASSYRVSGGPGELFF
DNA: TGTGCCAGCAGTTATCGCGTATCAGGGGGCCCCGGGGAGCTGTTTTTT
J: TRBJ2-2
V: TRBV6-2/TRBV6-3
D: TRBD1
size: NA

CDR3: CASRPRNNEQFF
DNA: TGTGCCAGCCGCCCGAGGAACAATGAGCAGTTCTTC
J: TRBJ2-1
V: TRBV25-1
D: NA
size: NA

CDR3: CASSLSNYGYTF
DNA: TGTGCCAGCAGCTTATCGAACTATGGCTACACCTTC
J: TRBJ1-2
V: TRBV7-2
D: NA
size: NA

CDR3: CASSIAIRTTGSNQPQHF
DNA: TGTGCCAGTAGTATAGCCATAAGAACCACAGGTAGCAATCAGCCCCAGCATTTT
J: TRBJ1-5
V: TRBV19
D: NA
size: NA

CDR3: CATSRTPGGSYEQYF
DNA: TGTGCCACCAGCAGAACCCCGGGAGGGTCCTACGAGCAGTACTTC
J: TRBJ2-7
V: TRBV15
D: TRBD2
size: NA

CDR3: CASSSKRDTLNTEAFF
DNA: TGTGCCAGTAGCTCCAAGAGGGACACCTTGAACACTGAAGCTTTCTTT
J: TRBJ1-1
V: TRBV19
D: NA
size: NA

CDR3: CASSSGQVFNSPLHF
DNA: TGCGCCAGCAGCTCCGGACAGGTGTTTAATTCACCCCTCCACTTT
J: TRBJ1-6
V: TRBV10-1
D: TRBD1
size: NA

CDR3: CAWRAGTGSYEQYF
DNA: TGTGCCTGGAGGGCCGGGACAGGGTCCTACGAGCAGTACTTC
J: TRBJ2-7
V: TRBV30
D: TRBD1
size: NA

CDR3: CASSQVSNQPQHF
DNA: TGTGCCAGTAGTCAGGTTAGCAATCAGCCCCAGCATTTT
J: TRBJ1-5
V: TRBV19
D: NA
size: NA

CDR3: CASSKQGYGSYEQYF
DNA: TGTGCCAGCAGTAAACAGGGTTACGGTTCCTACGAGCAGTACTTC
J: TRBJ2-7
V: TRBV27
D: NA
size: NA

CDR3: CASSEGTGRNSPLHF
DNA: TGTGCCAGCAGTGAAGGGACAGGGCGTAACTCACCCCTCCACTTT
J: TRBJ1-6
V: TRBV2
D: TRBD1
size: NA

CDR3: CAWSRTRGQLYGYTF
DNA: TGTGCCTGGAGCCGTACCCGGGGACAGCTCTATGGCTACACCTTC
J: TRBJ1-2
V: TRBV30
D: TRBD1
size: NA

CDR3: CASKANKGAGNTIYF
DNA: TGTGCCAGCAAAGCCAACAAGGGGGCTGGAAACACCATATATTTT
J: TRBJ1-3
V: TRBV3-1/TRBV3-2
D: NA
size: NA

CDR3: CASSPSGTGTFAFF
DNA: TGTGCCAGCTCACCGTCCGGGACAGGGACGTTTGCTTTCTTT
J: TRBJ1-1
V: TRBV18
D: TRBD1
size: NA

CDR3: CASSSNNRGQETQYF
DNA: TGTGCCAGCAGCTCTAATAACAGGGGACAAGAGACCCAGTACTTC
J: TRBJ2-5
V: TRBV7-3
D: TRBD1
size: NA